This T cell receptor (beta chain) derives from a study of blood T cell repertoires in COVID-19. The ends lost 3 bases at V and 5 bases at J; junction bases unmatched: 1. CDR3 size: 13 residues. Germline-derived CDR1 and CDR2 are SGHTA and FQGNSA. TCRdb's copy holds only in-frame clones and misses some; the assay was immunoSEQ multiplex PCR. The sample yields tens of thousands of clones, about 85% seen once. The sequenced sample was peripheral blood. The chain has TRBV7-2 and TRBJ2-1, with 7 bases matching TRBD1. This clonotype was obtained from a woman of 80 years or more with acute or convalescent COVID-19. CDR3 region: CASSLGQHNEQFF. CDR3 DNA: TGTGCCAGCAGCTTGGGACAGCACAATGAGCAGTTCTTC.